This TCR beta chain was sequenced for a study of blood T cell repertoires in COVID-19. Study in general: Sources were T cells, B-cell-depleted T cells, or PBMCs; the material itself was cDNA or gDNA.

In assigning cohorts, the study relied on participant-reported clinical history. Each recovered donor of Cohort 3 presented with two negative PCRs, clearance, or symptom resolution. Produced via immunoSEQ multiplex PCR; TCRdb's table is partial and in-frame only. The sample includes roughly 330,000 clones, approximately 88% of them seen just once. Germline CDR1 reads SGDLS; CDR2 reads YYNGEE. The CDR3 extends over 16 amino acids. The trim removed 1 base at V and 6 bases at J, leaving 8 bases unmatched. The chain joins TRBV9 to TRBJ2-1, with TRBD1 matching 9 bases. Sequencing was done on a sample of PBMCs or T cells enriched from blood (not recorded which). This clonotype was obtained from a man aged 25-45 years who had recovered from COVID-19. This chain's CDR3 is CASSVLQGAWVNEQFF. The DNA for the CDR3 is TGTGCCAGCAGCGTACTACAGGGGGCCTGGGTCAATGAGCAGTTCTTC.